Presented here are 3 T cell receptor beta chains from one specimen sequenced in a study of regulatory T cells in long-lasting Graves disease. Time point meaning: persistent/refractory GD, antithyroid drugs over 5 years with positive TRAb. Scientists built the TCR library using RNA that was extracted from PBMCs. Arm-PCR of CDR3 regions with iRepertoire HTBI primers generated TCR beta libraries. TCRdb re-derived calls from the multiplex PCR reads in MiXCR, one entry per CDR3 protein. Of around 430,000 distinct CDR3 sequences listed, roughly 22% are singletons. The specimen comprised peripheral blood mononuclear cells (PBMCs), sampled when the disease was refractory, from a patient treated with antithyroid drugs. The receptor source for this set is a female donor with Graves disease.

The chain uses TRBV19 and TRBJ1-4; a weak D match, TRBD1 (5 bases). The CDR3 runs to 13 residues. Looked up from germline, CDR1 is LNHDA and CDR2 is SQIVND (reference sequence). Trimming pared 5 bases from V and 8 bases from J, leaving 12 bases between. For the CDR3, the DNA is TGTGCCAGTAGTGGAGGGGCTTTGGAAAAACTGTTTTTT. Protein: CASSGGALEKLFF.

The table lists this clonotype with a few counts. The chain uses TRBV28 and TRBJ1-5; D ambiguous. Germline lookup yields CDR1 MDHEN and CDR2 SYDVKM. CDR3 length equals 12 residues. V was cut by 6 bases and J by 9 bases, with 12 bases left in between. The CDR3 here is CASSLDQRPQHF. The CDR3 DNA follows: TGTGCCAGCAGCCTTGATCAGCGGCCCCAGCATTTT. The full variable domain, with the rest looked up from reference TRBV28 and TRBJ1-5, is DVKVTQSSRYLVKRTGEKVFLECVQDMDHENMFWYRQDPGLGLRLIYFSYDVKMKEKGDIPEGYSVSREKKERFSLILESASTNQTSMYLCASSLDQRPQHFGDGTRLSIL.

In DNA form, the CDR3 reads TGTGCCAGCAGGATCCAGGGGCGAGCCTACGAGCAGTACTTC. The encoded protein is CASRIQGRAYEQYF. The chain couples TRBV6-2 or TRBV6-3 to TRBJ2-7, with a possible D match to TRBD1 (6 bases). V dropped 6 bases and J dropped 2 bases, with 14 bases sitting between them. The germline gives CDR1 MNHEY, CDR2 SVGEGT. CDR3 length: 14 residues.